The clone carrying this T cell receptor beta chain was counted once. These data belong to a study of blood T cell repertoires in COVID-19. Study-wide background: Spain, Italy and the United States supplied samples that represented acute and convalescent COVID-19. Sample material is recorded as cDNA or gDNA derived from T cells, B-cell-depleted T cells, or PBMCs.

In the authors' methods: By means of reference gene primer amplification, nucleated cell counts were estimated. Only in-frame clones appear in the TCRdb table, and some are missing; sequencing was by immunoSEQ multiplex PCR. V and J calls plus clone size are reproduced from that table; the DNA served to infer D and trimming. In the table there are hundreds of thousands of clones, roughly 87% of which are singletons. The sequence derives from a man between 60 and 70 years old who had recovered from COVID-19. Sequencing was done on a sample of peripheral blood.

CDR3 in amino acids: CASERGGIENIQYF. The DNA of the CDR3 is TGTGCCAGCGAGCGGGGAGGAATAGAAAACATTCAGTACTTC. The chain recombines TRBV5-5 with TRBJ2-4; 7 nucleotides line up with TRBD2. In germline, CDR1 is SGHKS, CDR2 YYEKEE (reference sequence). The ends lost 7 bases at V and 5 bases at J; junction bases unmatched: 9. The CDR3 loop spans 14 amino acids.